Listed below are T cell receptor beta chains from one sample, sequenced in a study of blood T cell repertoires in COVID-19. Sequencing was performed with immunoSEQ multiplex PCR; in TCRdb, only in-frame clones are kept and a portion is missing. Of 150,000 to 200,000 clones in the sample, 80% to 90% are singletons; the top ten hold roughly a tenth. What was sequenced was peripheral blood. The receptors come from a human donor in a cohort sampled during active COVID-19. Both conserved end residues are part of each CDR3. A D gene is named only where the DNA matches it firmly. Clone size is stated in some rows and not others, as once, few, many or a class when expanded.

CDR3aa: CASSYRGFGGYTF
CDR3nt: TGTGCCAGCAGTTACCGGGGATTCGGGGGCTACACCTTC
v_gene: TRBV6-5
abundance: NA
j_gene: TRBJ1-2
d_gene: NA

CDR3aa: CASGEGAAGSEAFF
CDR3nt: TGTGCCAGCGGAGAGGGGGCCGCCGGGTCTGAAGCTTTCTTT
v_gene: TRBV21-1
abundance: NA
j_gene: TRBJ1-1
d_gene: NA

CDR3aa: CASSMTGEVNEQFF
CDR3nt: TGTGCCAGCAGCATGACAGGGGAGGTCAATGAGCAGTTCTTC
v_gene: TRBV6-5
abundance: NA
j_gene: TRBJ2-1
d_gene: TRBD1

CDR3aa: CATSTGGPYNEQFF
CDR3nt: TGTGCCACCAGCACAGGGGGCCCCTACAATGAGCAGTTCTTC
v_gene: TRBV15
abundance: NA
j_gene: TRBJ2-1
d_gene: TRBD1

CDR3aa: CASSLFPQGGVGTQYF
CDR3nt: TGTGCCAGCAGTTTATTTCCCCAGGGTGGGGTGGGAACGCAGTATTTT
v_gene: TRBV27
abundance: NA
j_gene: TRBJ2-3
d_gene: NA

CDR3aa: CASSARGVDAGQYF
CDR3nt: TGTGCCAGCAGTGCTAGGGGTGTCGACGCAGGGCAGTACTTC
v_gene: TRBV2
abundance: NA
j_gene: TRBJ2-7
d_gene: NA

CDR3aa: CSVEGDRDEQYF
CDR3nt: TGCAGCGTTGAAGGCGACAGGGACGAGCAGTACTTC
v_gene: TRBV29-1
abundance: once
j_gene: TRBJ2-7
d_gene: TRBD1

CDR3aa: CASSPGTNSYEQYF
CDR3nt: TGTGCCAGCAGCCCCGGGACAAACTCCTACGAGCAGTACTTC
v_gene: TRBV7-9
abundance: NA
j_gene: TRBJ2-7
d_gene: NA

CDR3aa: CASSLGLALNEQFF
CDR3nt: TGCGCCAGCAGCTTGGGACTAGCCCTCAATGAGCAGTTCTTC
v_gene: TRBV5-1
abundance: NA
j_gene: TRBJ2-1
d_gene: TRBD2

CDR3aa: CASSLARYEQYF
CDR3nt: TGTGCCAGCAGCTTAGCCCGGTACGAGCAGTACTTC
v_gene: TRBV7-2
abundance: NA
j_gene: TRBJ2-7
d_gene: NA

CDR3aa: CASSFSGQNNSPLHF
CDR3nt: TGTGCCAGCAGTTTCTCGGGACAGAATAATTCACCCCTCCACTTT
v_gene: TRBV27
abundance: once
j_gene: TRBJ1-6
d_gene: TRBD1

CDR3aa: CASRRGGAGTGELFF
CDR3nt: TGTGCCAGCAGACGAGGGGGCGCGGGCACCGGGGAGCTGTTTTTT
v_gene: TRBV27
abundance: NA
j_gene: TRBJ2-2
d_gene: TRBD1

CDR3aa: CASSLPGPGGDTQYF
CDR3nt: TGTGCCAGCAGCCTCCCGGGCCCCGGGGGTGATACGCAGTATTTT
v_gene: TRBV5-4
abundance: NA
j_gene: TRBJ2-3
d_gene: NA

CDR3aa: CASSPRDSSSVKSGELFF
CDR3nt: TGTGCCAGCAGCCCCAGGGACAGTTCCTCTGTTAAGTCCGGGGAGCTGTTTTTT
v_gene: TRBV9
abundance: NA
j_gene: TRBJ2-2
d_gene: TRBD1

CDR3aa: CASTPTVSGDTQYF
CDR3nt: TGTGCCAGTACACCTACAGTTTCGGGGGATACGCAGTATTTT
v_gene: TRBV19
abundance: NA
j_gene: TRBJ2-3
d_gene: NA

CDR3aa: CASSLLGSGGNTIYF
CDR3nt: TGTGCCAGCAGCCTGCTTGGGAGCGGTGGAAACACCATATATTTT
v_gene: TRBV28
abundance: NA
j_gene: TRBJ1-3
d_gene: NA

CDR3aa: CASSPRTSGLNEQFF
CDR3nt: TGTGCCAGCAGCCCTCGGACTAGCGGTCTCAATGAGCAGTTCTTC
v_gene: TRBV4-2
abundance: NA
j_gene: TRBJ2-1
d_gene: TRBD2

CDR3aa: CASSPGGNGYTF
CDR3nt: TGTGCCAGCAGCCCGGGGGGTAACGGCTACACCTTC
v_gene: TRBV12-3/TRBV12-4
abundance: NA
j_gene: TRBJ1-2
d_gene: NA

CDR3aa: CASSSMGVNEKLFF
CDR3nt: TGTGCCAGCAGTTCCATGGGCGTTAATGAAAAACTGTTTTTT
v_gene: TRBV6-5
abundance: NA
j_gene: TRBJ1-4
d_gene: NA

CDR3aa: CASSFKGWVGETQYF
CDR3nt: TGTGCCAGCAGTTTTAAGGGGTGGGTAGGGGAGACCCAGTACTTC
v_gene: TRBV28
abundance: NA
j_gene: TRBJ2-5
d_gene: NA

CDR3aa: CASSETGNTEAFF
CDR3nt: TGTGCCAGTAGTGAGACAGGGAACACTGAAGCTTTCTTT
v_gene: TRBV19
abundance: NA
j_gene: TRBJ1-1
d_gene: NA

CDR3aa: CASSPQGAGVETQYF
CDR3nt: TGCGCCAGCAGTCCCCAGGGGGCAGGCGTGGAGACCCAGTACTTC
v_gene: TRBV4-1
abundance: NA
j_gene: TRBJ2-5
d_gene: TRBD1

CDR3aa: CASSFSGTGQETQYF
CDR3nt: TGTGCCAGCAGCTTTTCCGGGACAGGGCAAGAGACCCAGTACTTC
v_gene: TRBV5-8
abundance: NA
j_gene: TRBJ2-5
d_gene: TRBD1

CDR3aa: CASNNQGVEETQYF
CDR3nt: TGTGCCAGCAATAACCAGGGGGTGGAAGAGACCCAGTACTTC
v_gene: TRBV7-9
abundance: NA
j_gene: TRBJ2-5
d_gene: TRBD1

CDR3aa: CASSQVDRSNYGYTF
CDR3nt: TGTGCCAGCAGCCAGGTGGACAGATCTAACTATGGCTACACCTTC
v_gene: TRBV3-1/TRBV3-2
abundance: NA
j_gene: TRBJ1-2
d_gene: NA

CDR3aa: CASSLNRLPGNTEAFF
CDR3nt: TGTGCCAGCAGTTTAAATCGCCTCCCCGGGAACACTGAAGCTTTCTTT
v_gene: TRBV27
abundance: NA
j_gene: TRBJ1-1
d_gene: NA

CDR3aa: CASSYAGGTSTDTQYF
CDR3nt: TGTGCCAGCAGCTACGCAGGGGGTACTAGCACAGATACGCAGTATTTT
v_gene: TRBV5-5
abundance: NA
j_gene: TRBJ2-3
d_gene: TRBD1

CDR3aa: CASILEGGNTIYF
CDR3nt: TGTGCCAGCATCTTAGAGGGTGGAAACACCATATATTTT
v_gene: TRBV19
abundance: NA
j_gene: TRBJ1-3
d_gene: NA

CDR3aa: CASSLGAATDTQYF
CDR3nt: TGTGCCAGCAGCTTGGGCGCGGCGACAGATACGCAGTATTTT
v_gene: TRBV5-4
abundance: NA
j_gene: TRBJ2-3
d_gene: NA

CDR3aa: CASSLTNHEQYF
CDR3nt: TGTGCCAGCAGCTTGACTAATCACGAGCAGTACTTC
v_gene: TRBV7-9
abundance: NA
j_gene: TRBJ2-7
d_gene: NA

CDR3aa: CASSEGQLSYNEQFF
CDR3nt: TGTGCCAGCAGCGAGGGACAGCTTTCCTACAATGAGCAGTTCTTC
v_gene: TRBV14
abundance: NA
j_gene: TRBJ2-1
d_gene: TRBD1

CDR3aa: CASSQHSGDSYGYTF
CDR3nt: TGTGCCAGCAGCCAACACAGTGGGGACAGCTATGGCTACACCTTC
v_gene: TRBV3-1/TRBV3-2
abundance: NA
j_gene: TRBJ1-2
d_gene: TRBD1

CDR3aa: CASSLVRVRGRNEQFF
CDR3nt: TGTGCCAGCAGCTTAGTGAGGGTCAGGGGAAGGAATGAGCAGTTCTTC
v_gene: TRBV11-2
abundance: few
j_gene: TRBJ2-1
d_gene: NA

CDR3aa: CASSSGSIGAFF
CDR3nt: TGTGCCAGCAGTTCCGGTAGTATTGGAGCTTTCTTT
v_gene: TRBV28
abundance: NA
j_gene: TRBJ1-1
d_gene: NA

CDR3aa: CASSPPTRTGSYEQYF
CDR3nt: TGTGCCAGCAGCCCTCCAACGCGGACAGGCTCCTACGAGCAGTACTTC
v_gene: TRBV5-8
abundance: NA
j_gene: TRBJ2-7
d_gene: TRBD1

CDR3aa: CASSRTGTYNEKLFF
CDR3nt: TGTGCCAGCAGTCGTACAGGGACCTATAATGAAAAACTGTTTTTT
v_gene: TRBV3-1/TRBV3-2
abundance: NA
j_gene: TRBJ1-4
d_gene: NA

CDR3aa: CASSPVGDSYNEQFF
CDR3nt: TGTGCCAGCAGCCCAGTAGGAGATTCCTACAATGAGCAGTTCTTC
v_gene: TRBV9
abundance: NA
j_gene: TRBJ2-1
d_gene: NA

CDR3aa: CASSFFSEGAFF
CDR3nt: TGTGCCAGCAGCTTCTTCTCCGAGGGAGCTTTCTTT
v_gene: TRBV11-1
abundance: NA
j_gene: TRBJ1-1
d_gene: NA

CDR3aa: CASRTDRGRSEAFF
CDR3nt: TGTGCCAGCAGGACCGACAGGGGGAGATCTGAAGCTTTCTTT
v_gene: TRBV11-2
abundance: NA
j_gene: TRBJ1-1
d_gene: TRBD1

CDR3aa: CASSVEAGAPYEQYF
CDR3nt: TGTGCCAGCAGCGTAGAGGCGGGAGCTCCCTACGAGCAGTACTTC
v_gene: TRBV9
abundance: NA
j_gene: TRBJ2-7
d_gene: TRBD2

CDR3aa: CASSVGSSSNSPLHF
CDR3nt: TGTGCCAGCAGCGTAGGCAGTTCTAGCAATTCACCCCTCCACTTT
v_gene: TRBV9
abundance: NA
j_gene: TRBJ1-6
d_gene: NA

CDR3aa: CAISEPGDLSPLHF
CDR3nt: TGTGCCATCAGTGAGCCGGGGGACCTTTCACCCCTCCACTTT
v_gene: TRBV10-3
abundance: few
j_gene: TRBJ1-6
d_gene: NA

CDR3aa: CASSLVLAGETQYF
CDR3nt: TGTGCCAGCAGCTTAGTACTAGCGGGGGAGACCCAGTACTTC
v_gene: TRBV7-9
abundance: NA
j_gene: TRBJ2-5
d_gene: TRBD2

CDR3aa: CASSQRQGSSGNTIYF
CDR3nt: TGCGCCAGCAGCCAGCGTCAGGGTTCCTCTGGAAACACCATATATTTT
v_gene: TRBV4-1
abundance: NA
j_gene: TRBJ1-3
d_gene: NA

CDR3aa: CASSREQGRAKNIQYF
CDR3nt: TGTGCCAGCAGCCGGGAACAGGGACGGGCCAAAAACATTCAGTACTTC
v_gene: TRBV9
abundance: NA
j_gene: TRBJ2-4
d_gene: NA

CDR3aa: CASSQDHFQAGKIYEQYF
CDR3nt: TGCGCCAGCAGCCAAGACCATTTCCAAGCGGGGAAGATCTACGAGCAGTACTTC
v_gene: TRBV4-1
abundance: NA
j_gene: TRBJ2-7
d_gene: TRBD2

CDR3aa: CASSQDRGRSYEQYF
CDR3nt: TGCGCCAGCAGCCAAGACAGGGGCCGCTCCTACGAGCAGTACTTC
v_gene: TRBV4-3
abundance: few
j_gene: TRBJ2-7
d_gene: NA

CDR3aa: CASSATSGVLTSTDTQYF
CDR3nt: TGTGCCAGCAGTGCGACTAGCGGGGTTTTAACTAGCACAGATACGCAGTATTTT
v_gene: TRBV6-1
abundance: NA
j_gene: TRBJ2-3
d_gene: TRBD2

CDR3aa: CATSTGGTHGYTF
CDR3nt: TGTGCCACCAGCACAGGGGGCACCCATGGCTACACCTTC
v_gene: TRBV24-1
abundance: NA
j_gene: TRBJ1-2
d_gene: TRBD1

CDR3aa: CASKGGGSDSYNEQFF
CDR3nt: TGTGCCAGCAAGGGTGGAGGGTCAGACTCCTACAATGAGCAGTTCTTC
v_gene: TRBV9
abundance: NA
j_gene: TRBJ2-1
d_gene: NA

CDR3aa: CASSPSGGENTIYF
CDR3nt: TGTGCCAGCAGCCCCTCGGGGGGGGAAAACACCATATATTTT
v_gene: TRBV7-2
abundance: NA
j_gene: TRBJ1-3
d_gene: NA

CDR3aa: CASSPLDRDLSGANVLTF
CDR3nt: TGTGCCAGCTCACCACTCGACAGGGACTTGTCTGGGGCCAACGTCCTGACTTTC
v_gene: TRBV18
abundance: NA
j_gene: TRBJ2-6
d_gene: NA